The entry that follows covers one TCR beta chain sequence. The specificity of this receptor is unknown. Base quality data are lacking; no much larger clone is found one base away. The data belong to a study of PD-L1 blockade in urothelial cancer (dated by TCRdb to the late 2010s). For the wider study: Every patient began therapy in the mid-2010s and was given atezolizumab 1,200 mg intravenously every 3 weeks. Blood samples were analyzed at two time points: 3 weeks after treatment start (second dose) and 6 weeks after treatment start. Nine patients achieved durable clinical benefit and roughly 20 did not. Pretreatment blood TCR-seq was available for fewer than 30 patients, at least one posttreatment blood collection was obtained for about 24 patients, and tumor TCR-seq was available for about 24 patients. In the same patients, pretreatment tumors underwent whole exome sequencing and RNA sequencing in addition to TCR sequencing. The study, an exploratory multi-omic analysis, examined somatic, immune and clinical correlates of response to PD-L1 blockade with atezolizumab in urothelial cancer. A median of about 150,000 T cells and roughly 80,000 unique TCRs was obtained from blood samples, and a median clonality of around 0.072 was observed. An ECOG performance status of 0 or 1 was recorded for the patients, and 0 to 3 prior chemotherapy regimens had been received by the patients. Pretreatment tumor samples and matched peripheral blood, collected serially before and after atezolizumab treatment, underwent TCR sequencing. About 85% of the roughly 29 patients were males with bladder-origin urothelial cancer, and about 65% of the roughly 30 reported a prior smoking history. Durable clinical benefit was defined as progression-free survival longer than 6 months, and TCR features were also tested against progression-free and overall survival.

Here is what the overall study found, with its caveats: Patients with durable benefit showed greater expansion of tumor-associated TCR clones in peripheral blood 3 weeks after starting treatment (n of about 20, p = 0.022). A pretreatment peripheral blood TCR clonality below the median was linked to improved progression-free and overall survival. Because the sample size was small (n ≈ 30) and many exploratory analyses were performed, the results are intended to be hypothesis-generating.

A total of under 30 patients with locally advanced or metastatic urothelial carcinoma, treated at Memorial Sloan Kettering on a trial protocol, made up the cohort. Peripheral blood mononuclear cells were collected pretreatment and during treatment, at between 1 and 8 total time points per patient. The Qiagen DNeasy Blood extraction kit was used to purify genomic DNA from total PBMCs and tumor samples. Collected pretreatment and during treatment, PBMCs were isolated and stored as previously described. Each PCR received spiked-in synthetic TCR analog templates so that absolute template abundance could be estimated from read counts. Using the immunoSEQ assay, TCRbeta CDR3 regions were amplified from genomic DNA with bias-controlled V and J gene primers. Sequencing of rearranged TCRbeta segments was performed at approximately 20X coverage. Concerning the study's data processing: Clustering was used to correct sequencing errors, and CDR3s were annotated against IMGT so that V, D and J genes could be assigned. Downstream analyses used only productive TCRbeta rearrangements, leaving out any out-of-frame or stop-codon sequences. Clonality was computed as one minus Shannon entropy normalized by the log of the number of unique productive sequences. Clones differing between time points or between blood and tumor were identified using Fisher's exact test with Benjamini-Hochberg correction, with an adjusted p below 0.01 applied as the threshold. TCRdb carries this immuneACCESS record with in-frame sequences only. Its versions omit some clonotypes, under half of them owing to an unresolved V gene in the studies checked, with the rest unexplained. V, J and clone size are those of that table, while D and trimming were read from the DNA. The sample table shows about 49,000 clones, and roughly 85% are seen once. In total, the top ten clones hold approximately 7.1% of the sample.

V is cut by 6 bases and J by 4 bases, and the space between the germline ends is 13 bases. The cysteine opens and the phenylalanine closes a CDR3 of 13 amino acids. The only DNA kept is the CDR3, 39 bases in frame from the first base. Via the germline V gene (reference sequence), CDR1 is LNHDA and CDR2 SQIVND. The TCR originated in a man aged 60-69 years with urothelial cancer. This chain joins TRBV19 to TRBJ2-7, and TRBD1 may be the D gene, going by 5 matching bases. The sample here was PBMCs, taken around atezolizumab (anti-PD-L1) treatment. The DNA reads TGTGCCAGTAGAAAGACAGAGAGTTACGAGCAGTACTTC. This gives the protein CASRKTESYEQYF.